Listed here are 21 T cell receptor beta chains from one sample, sequenced in a study of blood T cell repertoires in COVID-19. Clones were read by immunoSEQ multiplex PCR, and TCRdb kept only the in-frame ones, dropping some. This table has fewer than 250,000 clones, more than 75% appearing once. The sequenced material came from peripheral blood. These receptors all come from a human donor in a cohort sampled during active COVID-19.

This chain connects TRBV5-4 to TRBJ1-2, with unresolved D. CDR1 and CDR2 (germline): SGHNT, YYREEE (reference sequence). This CDR3 is built from 13 residues. Trimming shortened V by 10 bases and J by 0 bases, and 13 bases separated the two germline ends. The CDR3 loop reads CAGRSTSNYGYTF. CDR3 nucleotides: TGTGCCGGAAGATCGACATCTAACTATGGCTACACCTTC.

The rearrangement joins TRBV10-2 to TRBJ2-3; D may be TRBD2 (7 bases). The CDR3 runs to 14 residues. The V and J ends lost 8 bases and 4 bases respectively, with 16 bases between them. Germline-derived CDR1 and CDR2 are WSHSY and SAAADI. CDR3 residues: CASGLGGGPDTQYF. CDR3 DNA: TGCGCCAGCGGTCTAGGGGGGGGGCCAGATACGCAGTATTTT.

The gene calls are TRBV10-3 and TRBJ2-3; a possible D gene is TRBD1 (6 bases). Trimming pared 3 bases from V and 5 bases from J, leaving 15 bases between. CDR1 and CDR2 from the germline V gene are ENHRY and SYGVKD. The CDR3 is 15 amino acids. The CDR3 DNA reads TGTGCCATCAGTGAATCAGGGCAGGGGATAGATACGCAGTATTTT. Protein sequence: CAISESGQGIDTQYF.

V usage is TRBV11-3 and J usage is TRBJ2-1, with a possible D match to TRBD2 (7 bases). Trimming took off 0 bases at V and 1 base at J, with 13 bases between the two ends. The CDR3 runs 17 residues. Germline-derived CDR1 and CDR2 are SGHNT and YENEEA. Written as DNA, the CDR3 is TGTGCCAGCAGCTTAGATGGGGGGGGCCGGTCCTACAATGAGCAGTTCTTC. This sequence encodes CASSLDGGGRSYNEQFF.

V and J are TRBV5-1 and TRBJ1-1; weak D call: TRBD1 (5 bases). The V and J ends lost 2 bases and 4 bases respectively, with 12 bases between them. The CDR3 length is 14 residues. Germline CDR1 reads SGHRS; CDR2 reads YFSETQ. CDR3 in DNA: TGCGCCAGCAGCTTCCAGGGAGGTGGCACTGAAGCTTTCTTT. Residues: CASSFQGGGTEAFF.

The rearrangement links TRBV3-1 (or the pseudogene TRBV3-2) to TRBJ2-5; 7 nucleotides line up with TRBD2. J was trimmed by 2 bases and V by 4 bases; bases with no gene match: 7. This CDR3 has 15 amino acids. Germline V gene data show CDR1 as LGHDT and CDR2 as YNNKEL (reference sequence). CDR3: CASSLAGGVQETQYF. In DNA, the CDR3 is TGTGCCAGCAGCCTAGCTGGGGGGGTACAAGAGACCCAGTACTTC.

The chain uses TRBV30 and TRBJ2-3, with a possible D match to TRBD2 (5 bases). Trimming pared 8 bases from V and 1 base from J, leaving 10 bases between. The CDR3 consists of 12 residues. Germline V gene data show CDR1 as GTSNPN and CDR2 as SVGIG (reference sequence). In nucleotides, the CDR3 is TGTGCCAGGGCCGGGGGCACAGATACGCAGTATTTT. Its translation is CARAGGTDTQYF. The variable domain in full, with the rest retrieved from reference TRBV30 and TRBJ2-3, is SQTIHQWPATLVQPVGSPLSLECTVEGTSNPNLYWYRQAAGRGLQLLFYSVGIGQISSEVPQNLSASRPQDRQFILSSKKLLLSDSGFYLCARAGGTDTQYFGPGTRLTVL.

V gene TRBV14 combines with J gene TRBJ2-5; tentative D call: TRBD2 (6 bases). The CDR3 is 14 residues long. Germline V CDR1 and CDR2: SGHDN, FVKESK. V lost 2 bases and J 3 bases, leaving 10 bases between the germline ends. DNA for the CDR3: TGTGCCAGCAGCCAACTATCTAGCGAAGAGACCCAGTACTTC. Encoded protein: CASSQLSSEETQYF.

CDR3 in DNA: TGTGCCTGGAGTGCCGTCTATGGCTACACCTTC. Protein sequence: CAWSAVYGYTF. V gene TRBV30 combines with J gene TRBJ1-2; D is unclear. Trimming took off 1 base at V and 4 bases at J, with 4 bases between the two ends. From germline, CDR1 is GTSNPN and CDR2 SVGIG (reference sequence). This CDR3 contains 11 residues.

V and J are TRBV5-1 and TRBJ2-1, with 9 bases identical to TRBD2. CDR1 is SGHRS, CDR2 YFSETQ, per germline. Trimming at V came to 2 bases and at J to 5 bases, leaving 11 bases not matched to a gene. The CDR3 spans 17 residues. The CDR3 reads CASSFQGGRGPDNEQFF. CDR3 sequence (DNA): TGCGCCAGCAGCTTTCAAGGCGGGAGGGGGCCTGACAATGAGCAGTTCTTC. The full variable domain, rest sourced from reference TRBV5-1 and TRBJ2-1, is KAGVTQTPRYLIKTRGQQVTLSCSPISGHRSVSWYQQTPGQGLQFLFEYFSETQRNKGNFPGRFSGRQFSNSRSEMNVSTLELGDSALYLCASSFQGGRGPDNEQFFGPGTRLTVL.

V gene TRBV3-1 (or the pseudogene TRBV3-2) combines with J gene TRBJ2-5; TRBD1 aligns across 7 bases. The V and J ends lost 4 bases and 7 bases, in that order; junction bases with no gene match: 12. CDR3 size: 15 residues. The germline V gene has CDR1 LGHDT and CDR2 YNNKEL (reference sequence). CDR3 DNA sequence: TGTGCCAGCAGCCCCCGGACTGGGGACAGTGGGACCCAGTACTTC. It codes for CASSPRTGDSGTQYF.

The rearrangement links TRBV29-1 to TRBJ2-3; the match to TRBD1 covers 11 bases. CDR3 length equals 16 residues. Germline CDR1 and CDR2: SQVTM and ANQGSEA. V lost 6 bases, J lost 3 bases, and 11 bases stayed unmatched. CDR3 in DNA: TGCAGCGTAGTAGGGACAGGGGGACAAAGGACAGATACGCAGTATTTT. It is translated as CSVVGTGGQRTDTQYF.

The V call is TRBV6-2 or TRBV6-3, the J call TRBJ2-5; D is possibly TRBD2 (5 bases). V was cut by 5 bases and J by 2 bases, with 12 bases left in between. The CDR3 has 14 amino acids. The germline V gene encodes CDR1 MNHEY and CDR2 SVGEGT. In DNA form, the CDR3 reads TGTGCCAGCAGTCTTTTTTCGGGGCAAGAGACCCAGTACTTC. This gives the protein CASSLFSGQETQYF.

V and J are TRBV28 and TRBJ1-3; perhaps TRBD1 as D (5 bases). The V end was cut by 3 bases, the J end by 10 bases, with 10 bases between. CDR3 length: 12 residues. Germline V CDR1 and CDR2: MDHEN, SYDVKM. Written as DNA, the CDR3 is TGTGCCAGCAGTTTGGACACCGCGACCATATATTTT. Protein sequence: CASSLDTATIYF.

The chain uses TRBV9 and TRBJ2-3; 7 bases are a match to TRBD1. This CDR3 region has 15 residues. The V segment lost 2 bases and the J segment 2 bases; nucleotides outside the gene matches: 5. Germline CDR1 SGDLS, CDR2 YYNGEE. The CDR3 spells CASSVWTGDTDTQYF. CDR3 coding DNA: TGTGCCAGCAGCGTTTGGACAGGCGACACAGATACGCAGTATTTT. The full variable domain, completed using reference TRBV9 and TRBJ2-3, is DSGVTQTPKHLITATGQRVTLRCSPRSGDLSVYWYQQSLDQGLQFLIQYYNGEERAKGNILERFSAQQFPDLHSELNLSSLELGDSALYFCASSVWTGDTDTQYFGPGTRLTVL.

The V gene is TRBV7-9, the J gene TRBJ1-2, with TRBD1 matching over 9 bases. The CDR3 runs 15 residues. The V gene end was trimmed by 5 bases and the J gene end by 7 bases; junction bases not matched to a gene: 11. In germline, CDR1 is SEHNR, CDR2 FQNEAQ (reference sequence). The CDR3 DNA follows: TGTGCCAGCAGCGCCACGACAGGGGGAGGCGGTGGCTACACCTTC. It codes for CASSATTGGGGGYTF.

This clone was seen just once. The rearrangement joins TRBV18 to TRBJ2-7, with D maybe TRBD2 (6 bases). The CDR3 has 15 residues. V was pared by 3 bases and J by 5 bases, with 17 bases between. Germline V gene data show CDR1 as KGHSH and CDR2 as LQKENI. For the CDR3, the DNA is TGTGCCAGCTCACCCACTTTCGGGAGTAACGACGAGCAGTACTTC. This translates into CASSPTFGSNDEQYF. Looking up the rest from reference TRBV18 and TRBJ2-7 gives the full variable domain: NAGVMQNPRHLVRRRGQEARLRCSPMKGHSHVYWYRQLPEEGLKFMVYLQKENIIDESGMPKERFSAEFPKEGPSILRIQQVVRGDSAAYFCASSPTFGSNDEQYFGPGTRLTVT.

The chain joins TRBV19 to TRBJ2-3; no clear D gene. CDR1 and CDR2 (germline): LNHDA, SQIVND (reference sequence). This CDR3 comprises 14 residues. The ends were cut back, 5 bases at V and 2 bases at J, with 11 bases in the middle. The DNA of the CDR3 is TGTGCCAGTAGTGCTGGGCCTTACACAGATACGCAGTATTTT. It translates to CASSAGPYTDTQYF.

This clone was recorded once. Written as DNA, the CDR3 is TGTGCCAGCAGCCAACGGGGAGTGGTCGCCGAGGAGCAGTTCTTC. Its translation: CASSQRGVVAEEQFF. This chain uses TRBV14 with TRBJ2-1, with D possibly matching TRBD2 (5 bases). Trimming removed 2 bases from V and 10 bases from J, with 18 bases in between. Germline V CDR1 and CDR2: SGHDN, FVKESK. The CDR3 runs 15 residues.

The chain recombines TRBV6-6 with TRBJ2-3, with D perhaps matching TRBD1 (5 bases). Trimming pared 6 bases from V and 3 bases from J, leaving 19 bases between. The CDR3 extends over 16 amino acids. Germline values: CDR1 MNHNY, CDR2 SVGAGI (reference sequence). CDR3 sequence (DNA): TGTGCCAGCAGCTCAATCGGACAAGAGATTACAGATACGCAGTATTTT. It translates to CASSSIGQEITDTQYF.

This chain joins TRBV6-5 and TRBJ1-1; D unclear. CDR3 length equals 14 residues. The germline V and J ends were trimmed by 0 bases and 0 bases, with 5 bases remaining between them. CDR1 MNHEY and CDR2 SVGAGI come from the germline V gene. The CDR3, as DNA: TGTGCCAGCAGTTACTCGAGAGTGAACACTGAAGCTTTCTTT. This gives the protein CASSYSRVNTEAFF.